This T cell receptor (beta chain) was identified in a study of blood T cell repertoires in COVID-19. The wider study: PBMCs, B-cell-depleted T cells, or T cells were the source of the cDNA or gDNA that made up the material.

Method: immunoSEQ multiplex PCR; TCRdb's copy keeps in-frame clones and lacks some. Among 390,000 or so clones listed, 75% to 90% were seen once. V lost 4 bases and J lost 6, with 22 bases in between. The CDR3 sequence is 17 residues long. Germline assignment: CDR1 SEHNR and CDR2 FQNEAQ (reference sequence). This TCR was recovered from a woman in her thirties with active or convalescent COVID-19. The sequenced sample was peripheral blood. The V gene is TRBV7-9, the J gene TRBJ1-5; a weak D match, TRBD1 (5 bases). The CDR3 sequence: CASSWAGGPLGPQPQHF. The CDR3 coding sequence is TGTGCCAGCAGCTGGGCCGGGGGTCCGCTAGGTCCTCAGCCCCAGCATTTT. The whole variable domain, filled in from reference TRBV7-9 and TRBJ1-5, reads DTGVSQNPRHKITKRGQNVTFRCDPISEHNRLYWYRQTLGQGPEFLTYFQNEAQLEKSRLLSDRFSAERPKGSFSTLEIQRTEQGDSAMYLCASSWAGGPLGPQPQHFGDGTRLSIL.